This T cell receptor beta chain was sequenced in a study of early T cells in non-severe SARS-CoV-2 infection (dated by TCRdb to 2020 to 2023). Looking at the study overall: Bulk RNA from unsorted whole blood was used for TCR sequencing, so alpha and beta chains could not be paired.

Library generation was performed with 5' RACE. The sequencer listed for this sample is NextSeq 500. To correct for sequencing error and PCR bias, the TCR library protocol tagged individual cDNA molecules with unique molecular identifiers. Both TCR alpha and beta chains were sequenced, and tight co-correlation was observed between alpha and beta sequence abundances in each sample. The authors processed their data as follows. V gene, J gene and CDR3 annotation of TCR sequences was performed with Decombinator V4. TCRs were defined as expanded if a significant change between any two time points was detected under a Poisson model with p below 0.0001. TCR abundances were normalised to the total number of TCRs sequenced per sample and were expressed as counts per million. VDJdb, accessed 1 November 2021, was searched for CMV, EBV and SARS-CoV-2 annotated TCRs, excluding TCRs annotated for multiple antigens. Using fastp at Q25 and MiXCR, TCRdb reprocessed the public reads and kept productive beta chains. Each CDR3 protein appears once, grouped with its most common genes and DNA. The V and J calls reflect TCRdb's pipeline rather than the authors' work. The sample includes some 60,000 distinct CDR3 sequences, with approximately 9.3% observed a single time. The ten largest clonotypes hold around 8.6% of the sample.

Set within a cohort of healthcare workers in London, UK, this nested case-control study involved weekly PCR testing of nasopharyngeal swabs along with blood sampling. Healthcare workers were recruited during the week of the UK lockdown, between 23 and 31 March 2020, and followed weekly for up to about 15 weeks. Of note for this clonotype: Its antigen is not yet known. Per-base quality was not reported, and no clone a single base away is much larger than it.

Results and caveats for the whole study, not just this receptor: Matching against VDJdb was skewed toward anti-spike CD8 responses, likely underestimated virus-specific expansions, and missed private and CD4 specificities.

The TCR comes from an adult who was a healthcare worker with PCR-confirmed SARS-CoV-2 infection or an uninfected control (not recorded which). Sequencing was performed on whole blood.

The encoded CDR3 is CASSPGGGADLSYEQYF. The base sequence is TGTGCCAGCAGCCCCGGGGGCGGGGCTGATCTCTCCTACGAGCAGTACTTC. The receptor chain draws on TRBV11-3 and TRBJ2-7; the D gene is tentatively TRBD1 or TRBD2, each matching 6 bases. The germline V gene gives CDR1 as SGHNT and CDR2 as YENEEA. Deletion took 5 bases off V and 0 bases off J, with a span of 20 bases between the germline ends. Measured from the cysteine to the phenylalanine, the CDR3 is 17 residues long. Solely the CDR3 DNA is kept, with 51 bases framed from the first base.